Listed here are 8 T cell receptor beta chains from one sample, sequenced in a study of beta chain features in type 1 diabetes (dated by TCRdb to the late 2010s). Receptor amplification or capture employed the immunoSEQ multiplex PCR assay. The entire amount of isolated RNA was reverse transcribed using the High Capacity cDNA Reverse Transcription Kit, so the sequenced TCRB transcripts were expressed ones. As stored in TCRdb, this immuneACCESS dataset retains in-frame rearrangements with V and J assigned. A fraction of the clones does not appear; measured against another copy, unresolved V genes explain less than half of the discrepancy, and the remainder lacks a known reason. The sample table shows about 280,000 clones, and 15% are seen once. The ten biggest clones cover 0.015% of the sample. Their target antigens are unknown. Overall study outcomes, separate from this receptor: A moderate but significant shortening of TCRB CDR3 length was observed in type 1 diabetes patients in all four CD4+ subsets.

Sample: naive CD4+ T cells from blood. Per the publication, the cell subset or site label means: true naive CD4+ T cells. These receptors were taken from a young man with type 1 diabetes.

The J gene is TRBJ2-3, the V gene TRBV4-1; 8 bases line up with TRBD2. V lost 3 bases, J lost 4 bases, and 9 bases stayed unmatched. The V gene's germline CDR1 is MGHRA and CDR2 YSYEKL. This CDR3 contains 16 residues. CDR3 sequence: CASSQGGSGRADTQYF. The CDR3 region has the DNA TGCGCCAGCAGCCAGGGAGGCTCCGGGAGGGCAGATACGCAGTATTTT.

V usage is TRBV7-9 and J usage is TRBJ1-1, with D unclear. Germline V lookup: CDR1 SEHNR, CDR2 FQNEAQ (reference sequence). The CDR3 loop spans 16 amino acids. V was cut by 1 base and J by 4 bases, with 16 bases left in between. CDR3 residues: CASSLGPLVQITEAFF. The CDR3 DNA reads TGTGCCAGCAGCTTAGGACCTCTAGTACAAATCACTGAAGCTTTCTTT. Full variable domain (outside the CDR3, taken from reference TRBV7-9 and TRBJ1-1): DTGVSQNPRHKITKRGQNVTFRCDPISEHNRLYWYRQTLGQGPEFLTYFQNEAQLEKSRLLSDRFSAERPKGSFSTLEIQRTEQGDSAMYLCASSLGPLVQITEAFFGQGTRLTVV.

This clone turned up a few times. The V and J genes are TRBV2 and TRBJ1-5; 8 bases align to TRBD1. Per the germline V gene, CDR1 is SNHLY and CDR2 is FYNNEI. CDR3 size: 13 residues. Trimming removed 7 bases from V and 5 bases from J; junction bases left unmatched: 4. CDR3 in amino acids: CASTTGVHQPQHF. The CDR3 coding sequence is TGTGCCAGCACGACAGGGGTACATCAGCCCCAGCATTTT.

V is TRBV7-2 and J is TRBJ2-3; TRBD1 is a possible D gene (6 bases). V was clipped by 5 bases and J by 0 bases, with 9 bases between them. This CDR3 comprises 14 residues. From germline, CDR1 is SGHTA and CDR2 FQGNSA. CDR3 coding DNA: TGTGCCAGCAGCACACAGGGAAGCACAGATACGCAGTATTTT. It codes for CASSTQGSTDTQYF.

This clone came up a few times. The chain uses TRBV4-3 and TRBJ2-3; tentative D call: TRBD2 (5 bases). Germline V gene sequence: CDR1 LGHNA, CDR2 YSLEER. The CDR3 is made up of 17 amino acids. Trimming removed 0 bases from V and 0 bases from J, with 13 bases in between. The chain's CDR3 is CASSQDYRGTSTDTQYF. In nucleotides, the CDR3 is TGCGCCAGCAGCCAAGATTACCGGGGAACTAGCACAGATACGCAGTATTTT.

This clone was detected a few times. V and J are TRBV6-1 and TRBJ2-5; tentatively, D is TRBD2 (6 bases). In germline, CDR1 is MNHNS, CDR2 SASEGT. The CDR3 length is 14 residues. The V end was cut by 1 base, the J end by 6 bases, with 12 bases between. The CDR3 region is CASSEVVGGKTQYF. The CDR3 coding sequence is TGTGCCAGCAGTGAAGTTGTCGGAGGGAAGACCCAGTACTTC.

J is TRBJ1-2 and V is TRBV18, with a weak D call TRBD1 (5 bases). The CDR3 runs to 14 residues. Trimming shortened V by 3 bases and J by 3 bases, and 11 bases separated the two germline ends. CDR1 and CDR2 from the germline V gene are KGHSH and LQKENI. The chain's CDR3 is CASSPLARDYGYTF. In nucleotides, the CDR3 is TGTGCCAGCTCACCTCTGGCCAGGGACTATGGCTACACCTTC.

V and J are TRBV2 and TRBJ1-1, with a tentative D call TRBD1 (6 bases). The CDR3 has 11 amino acids. With 8 bases removed from V and 6 bases from J, the gap between germline ends came to 10 bases. Germline V gene data show CDR1 as SNHLY and CDR2 as FYNNEI. This chain's CDR3 is CASGTLAEAFF. The CDR3 DNA reads as TGTGCCAGCGGGACACTTGCTGAAGCTTTCTTT.